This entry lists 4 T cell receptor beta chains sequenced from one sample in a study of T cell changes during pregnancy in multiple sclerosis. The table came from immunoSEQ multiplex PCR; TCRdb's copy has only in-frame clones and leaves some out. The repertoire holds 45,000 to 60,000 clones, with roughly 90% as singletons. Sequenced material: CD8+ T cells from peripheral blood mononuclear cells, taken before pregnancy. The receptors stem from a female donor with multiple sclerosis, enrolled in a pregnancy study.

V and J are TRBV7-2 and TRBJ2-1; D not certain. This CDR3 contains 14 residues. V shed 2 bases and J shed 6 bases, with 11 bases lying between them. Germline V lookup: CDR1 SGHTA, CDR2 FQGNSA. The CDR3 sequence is CASSLRLEPNEQFF. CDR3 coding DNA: TGTGCCAGCAGCTTAAGGCTAGAGCCCAATGAGCAGTTCTTC.

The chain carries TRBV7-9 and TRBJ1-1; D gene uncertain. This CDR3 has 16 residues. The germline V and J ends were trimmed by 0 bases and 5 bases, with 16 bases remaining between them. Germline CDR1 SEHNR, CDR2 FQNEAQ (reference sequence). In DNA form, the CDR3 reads TGTGCCAGCAGCTTAGCACGGGTGTCCAGAGGGACTGAAGCTTTCTTT. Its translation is CASSLARVSRGTEAFF.

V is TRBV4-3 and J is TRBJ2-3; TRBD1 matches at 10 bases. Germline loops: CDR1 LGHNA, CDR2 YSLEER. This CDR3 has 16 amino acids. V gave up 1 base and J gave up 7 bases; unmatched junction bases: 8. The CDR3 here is CASSQARTGGINTQYF. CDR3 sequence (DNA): TGCGCCAGCAGCCAAGCCCGGACAGGGGGAATAAATACGCAGTATTTT.

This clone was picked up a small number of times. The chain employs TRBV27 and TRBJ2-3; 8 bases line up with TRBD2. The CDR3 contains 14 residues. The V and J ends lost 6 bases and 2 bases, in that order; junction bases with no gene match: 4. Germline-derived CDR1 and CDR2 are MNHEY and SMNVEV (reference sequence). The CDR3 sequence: CASSKGLATDTQYF. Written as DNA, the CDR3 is TGTGCCAGCAGCAAAGGACTAGCCACAGATACGCAGTATTTT.